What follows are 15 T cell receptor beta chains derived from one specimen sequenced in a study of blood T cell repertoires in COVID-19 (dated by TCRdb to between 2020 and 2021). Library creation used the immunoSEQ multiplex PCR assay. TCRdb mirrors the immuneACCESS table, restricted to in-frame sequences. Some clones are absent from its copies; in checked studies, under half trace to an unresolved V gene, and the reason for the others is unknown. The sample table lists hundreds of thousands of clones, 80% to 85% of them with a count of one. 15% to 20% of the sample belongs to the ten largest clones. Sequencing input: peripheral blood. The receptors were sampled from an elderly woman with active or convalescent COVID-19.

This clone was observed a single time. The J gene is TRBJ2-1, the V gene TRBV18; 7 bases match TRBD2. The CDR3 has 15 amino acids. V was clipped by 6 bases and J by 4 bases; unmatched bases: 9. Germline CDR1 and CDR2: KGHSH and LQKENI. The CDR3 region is CASSINGGYYNEQFF. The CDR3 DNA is TGTGCCAGCTCGATCAACGGGGGGTATTACAATGAGCAGTTCTTC.

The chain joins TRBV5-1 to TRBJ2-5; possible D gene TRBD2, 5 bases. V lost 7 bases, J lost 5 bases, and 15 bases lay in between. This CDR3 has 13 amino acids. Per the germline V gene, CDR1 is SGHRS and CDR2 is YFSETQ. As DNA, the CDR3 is TGCGCCAGCGCCGGGATCTTTGGGGAGACCCAGTACTTC. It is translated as CASAGIFGETQYF. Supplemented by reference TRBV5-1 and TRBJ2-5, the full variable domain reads KAGVTQTPRYLIKTRGQQVTLSCSPISGHRSVSWYQQTPGQGLQFLFEYFSETQRNKGNFPGRFSGRQFSNSRSEMNVSTLELGDSALYLCASAGIFGETQYFGPGTRLLVL.

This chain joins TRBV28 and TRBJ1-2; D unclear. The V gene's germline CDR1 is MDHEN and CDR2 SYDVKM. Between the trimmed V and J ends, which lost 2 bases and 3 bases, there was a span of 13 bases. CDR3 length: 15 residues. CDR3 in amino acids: CASSLGQPGDYGYTF. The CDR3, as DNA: TGTGCCAGCAGTTTAGGGCAACCGGGAGACTATGGCTACACCTTC.

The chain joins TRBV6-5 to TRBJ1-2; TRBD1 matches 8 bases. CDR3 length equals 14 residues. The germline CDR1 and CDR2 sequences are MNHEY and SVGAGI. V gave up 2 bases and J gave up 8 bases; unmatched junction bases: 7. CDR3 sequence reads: CASSYGSGGMGYTF. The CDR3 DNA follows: TGTGCCAGCAGTTACGGGTCAGGGGGCATGGGCTACACCTTC.

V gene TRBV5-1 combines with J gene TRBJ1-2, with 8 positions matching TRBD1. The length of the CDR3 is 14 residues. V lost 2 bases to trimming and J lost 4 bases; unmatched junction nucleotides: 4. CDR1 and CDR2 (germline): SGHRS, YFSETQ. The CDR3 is CASSFRTGSYGYTF. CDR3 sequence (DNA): TGCGCCAGCAGCTTCCGGACAGGGTCCTATGGCTACACCTTC.

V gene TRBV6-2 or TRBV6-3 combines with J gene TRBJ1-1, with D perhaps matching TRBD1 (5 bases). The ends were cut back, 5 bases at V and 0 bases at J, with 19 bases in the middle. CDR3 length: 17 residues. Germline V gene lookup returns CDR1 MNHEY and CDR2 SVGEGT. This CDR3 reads CASSTWRQTRMNTEAFF. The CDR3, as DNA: TGTGCCAGCAGTACATGGCGACAGACGCGTATGAACACTGAAGCTTTCTTT.

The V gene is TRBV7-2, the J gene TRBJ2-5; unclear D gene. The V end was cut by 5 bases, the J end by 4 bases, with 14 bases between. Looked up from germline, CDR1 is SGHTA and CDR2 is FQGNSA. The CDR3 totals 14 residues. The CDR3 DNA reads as TGTGCCAGCAGCCCAGATGTCCCGCCAGAGACCCAGTACTTC. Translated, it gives CASSPDVPPETQYF.

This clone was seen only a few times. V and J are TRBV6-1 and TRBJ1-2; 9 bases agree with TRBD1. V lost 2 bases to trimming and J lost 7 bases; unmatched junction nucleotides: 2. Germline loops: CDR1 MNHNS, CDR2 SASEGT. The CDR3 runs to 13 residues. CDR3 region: CASSELGQGGYTF. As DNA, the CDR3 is TGTGCCAGCAGTGAATTGGGACAGGGTGGCTACACCTTC.

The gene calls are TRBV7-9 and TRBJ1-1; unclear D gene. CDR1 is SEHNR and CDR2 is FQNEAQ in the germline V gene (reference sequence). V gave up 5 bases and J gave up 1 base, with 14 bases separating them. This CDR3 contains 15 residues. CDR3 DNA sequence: TGTGCCAGCAGCCCTCCCCGAACGGGGAACACTGAAGCTTTCTTT. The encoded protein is CASSPPRTGNTEAFF.

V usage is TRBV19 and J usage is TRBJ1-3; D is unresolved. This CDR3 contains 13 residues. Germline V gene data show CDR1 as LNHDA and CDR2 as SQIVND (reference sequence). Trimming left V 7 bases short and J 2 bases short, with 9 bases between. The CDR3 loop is CASNVEPGNTIYF. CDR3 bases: TGTGCCAGTAATGTCGAGCCTGGAAACACCATATATTTT.

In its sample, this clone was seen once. DNA for the CDR3: TGTGCCAGCAGTTTGAGGGGGCCACAAGAGACCCAGTACTTC. It is translated as CASSLRGPQETQYF. The chain recombines TRBV6-2 or TRBV6-3 with TRBJ2-5; 7 bases agree with TRBD1. Germline CDR1 and CDR2: MNHEY and SVGEGT. The CDR3 is 14 amino acids. Trimming cost V 4 bases and J 2 bases; bases outside gene matches: 4.

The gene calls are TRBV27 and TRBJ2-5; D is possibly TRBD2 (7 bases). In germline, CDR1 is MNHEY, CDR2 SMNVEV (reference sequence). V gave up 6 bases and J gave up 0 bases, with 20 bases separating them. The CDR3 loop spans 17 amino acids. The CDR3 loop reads CASSKWRGGDYQETQYF. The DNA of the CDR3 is TGTGCCAGCAGCAAATGGAGGGGGGGGGACTACCAAGAGACCCAGTACTTC.

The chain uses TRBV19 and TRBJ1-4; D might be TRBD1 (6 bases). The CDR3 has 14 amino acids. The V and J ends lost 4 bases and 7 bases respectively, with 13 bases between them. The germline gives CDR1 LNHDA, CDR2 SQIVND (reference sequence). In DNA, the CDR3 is TGTGCCAGTAGTACGAACCGGGACATTGAAAAACTGTTTTTT. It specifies CASSTNRDIEKLFF.

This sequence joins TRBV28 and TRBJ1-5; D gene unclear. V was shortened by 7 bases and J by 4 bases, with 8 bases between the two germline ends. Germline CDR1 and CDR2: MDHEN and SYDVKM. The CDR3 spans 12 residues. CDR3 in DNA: TGTGCCAGCACCTCGGGTAATCAGCCCCAGCATTTT. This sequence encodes CASTSGNQPQHF.

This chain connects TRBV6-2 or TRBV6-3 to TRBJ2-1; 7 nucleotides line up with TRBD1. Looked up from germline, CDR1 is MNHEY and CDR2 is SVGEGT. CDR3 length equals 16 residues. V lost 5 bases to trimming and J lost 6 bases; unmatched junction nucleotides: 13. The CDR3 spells CASSTHRQGVGNEQFF. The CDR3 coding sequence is TGTGCCAGCAGTACCCACAGACAGGGAGTCGGCAATGAGCAGTTCTTC.